This is a list of T cell receptor beta chains from one sample in a study of CD8 T cells in ankylosing spondylitis. MiXCR, run by TCRdb on the 5' RACE reads, gives a single entry per CDR3 protein. The table has about 250,000 distinct CDR3 sequences, roughly 32% seen once. Source material: blood, either unsorted or a sorted T cell fraction (not recorded which). These receptor sequences come from a male donor with ankylosing spondylitis or in good health (not recorded which). Both conserved end residues are part of each CDR3. D genes are given only for firm matches. Expanded clones are given a class, and other clones once, few, many or no size at all.

V gene: TRBV28; clone size: -; CDR3 length: 14; J gene: TRBJ2-1; D gene: TRBD2; CDR3 DNA: TGTGCCAGCAACGGGGGACTAGCGAACGATGAGCAGTTCTTC; CDR3 protein: CASNGGLANDEQFF
V gene: TRBV12-3/TRBV12-4; clone size: -; CDR3 length: 14; J gene: TRBJ2-5; D gene: TRBD1; CDR3 DNA: TGTGCCAGCACCCGGACAGGGGGCCTGGAGACCCAGTACTTC; CDR3 protein: CASTRTGGLETQYF
V gene: TRBV12-3/TRBV12-4; clone size: -; CDR3 length: 16; J gene: TRBJ2-7; D gene: TRBD1; CDR3 DNA: TGTGCCAGCACTTCATACTCGGGACAGGGAAGAGACGAGCAGTACTTC; CDR3 protein: CASTSYSGQGRDEQYF
V gene: TRBV5-6; clone size: -; CDR3 length: 16; J gene: TRBJ2-1; D gene: -; CDR3 DNA: TGTGCCAGCAGCTTGGCTTCGACGGGAAGGCGCAATGAGCAGTTCTTC; CDR3 protein: CASSLASTGRRNEQFF
V gene: TRBV28; clone size: -; CDR3 length: 15; J gene: TRBJ1-5; D gene: -; CDR3 DNA: TGTGCCAGCAGTTTTGGGGAAGACCTCAATCAGCCCCAGCATTTT; CDR3 protein: CASSFGEDLNQPQHF
V gene: TRBV28; clone size: -; CDR3 length: 15; J gene: TRBJ2-3; D gene: -; CDR3 DNA: TGTGCCAGCAGTTGGCGGGGGCCTAGCACAGATACGCAGTATTTT; CDR3 protein: CASSWRGPSTDTQYF
V gene: TRBV6-5; clone size: -; CDR3 length: 13; J gene: TRBJ2-5; D gene: -; CDR3 DNA: TGTGCCAGCAGTTACGAGTACCGAGAGACCCAGTACTTC; CDR3 protein: CASSYEYRETQYF
V gene: TRBV20-1; clone size: -; CDR3 length: 17; J gene: TRBJ2-3; D gene: TRBD2; CDR3 DNA: TGCAGTGCTACCCGAGTCCAGCGGGGGAGCCTCACAGATACGCAGTATTTT; CDR3 protein: CSATRVQRGSLTDTQYF
V gene: TRBV20-1; clone size: -; CDR3 length: 16; J gene: TRBJ2-3; D gene: TRBD2; CDR3 DNA: TGCAGTGCTAGGGGCGGACTAGCGGGGAGGCCAGATACGCAGTATTTT; CDR3 protein: CSARGGLAGRPDTQYF
V gene: TRBV7-3; clone size: -; CDR3 length: 15; J gene: TRBJ2-1; D gene: TRBD2; CDR3 DNA: TGTGCCAGCAGCGATACCCGACTAGCGAGGAATGAGCAGTTCTTC; CDR3 protein: CASSDTRLARNEQFF
V gene: TRBV9; clone size: -; CDR3 length: 15; J gene: TRBJ2-1; D gene: TRBD1; CDR3 DNA: TGTGCCAGCAGCGCGGGACAGGGAGTATACAATGAGCAGTTCTTC; CDR3 protein: CASSAGQGVYNEQFF
V gene: TRBV28; clone size: -; CDR3 length: 12; J gene: TRBJ2-2; D gene: -; CDR3 DNA: TGTGCCAGCAGGGAGGTTGTGGGGGAGCTGTTTTTT; CDR3 protein: CASREVVGELFF
V gene: TRBV15; clone size: -; CDR3 length: 12; J gene: TRBJ2-5; D gene: -; CDR3 DNA: TGTGCCACCAGCAGGTCGGGAGAGACCCAGTACTTC; CDR3 protein: CATSRSGETQYF
V gene: TRBV20-1; clone size: -; CDR3 length: 13; J gene: TRBJ1-1; D gene: -; CDR3 DNA: TGCAGTGCAACCAGGGTCGCGAACACTGAAGCTTTCTTT; CDR3 protein: CSATRVANTEAFF
V gene: TRBV7-8; clone size: -; CDR3 length: 14; J gene: TRBJ2-5; D gene: -; CDR3 DNA: TGTGCCAGCAGCCAAGCTTGGGGAGGGGGGATCCAGTACTTC; CDR3 protein: CASSQAWGGGIQYF
V gene: TRBV5-1; clone size: -; CDR3 length: 15; J gene: TRBJ2-7; D gene: TRBD2; CDR3 DNA: TGCGCCAGCAGCCGGACGACCGGGACTACCTACGAGCAGTACTTC; CDR3 protein: CASSRTTGTTYEQYF
V gene: TRBV12-3/TRBV12-4; clone size: -; CDR3 length: 14; J gene: TRBJ2-1; D gene: -; CDR3 DNA: TGTGCCAGCACCTTTGCCGGGGAGAACAATGAGCAGTTCTTC; CDR3 protein: CASTFAGENNEQFF
V gene: TRBV3-1; clone size: -; CDR3 length: 13; J gene: TRBJ2-5; D gene: -; CDR3 DNA: TGTGCCAGCAGCCATCCCCAGGAGGAGACCCAGTACTTC; CDR3 protein: CASSHPQEETQYF
V gene: TRBV5-5; clone size: few; CDR3 length: 13; J gene: TRBJ2-7; D gene: -; CDR3 DNA: TGTGCCAGCAGCCTGGTCTTTGAATCCGAGCAGTACTTC; CDR3 protein: CASSLVFESEQYF
V gene: TRBV10-3; clone size: -; CDR3 length: 12; J gene: TRBJ2-1; D gene: -; CDR3 DNA: TGTGCCATCAGTGTAACTAGAGATGAGCAGTTCTTC; CDR3 protein: CAISVTRDEQFF
V gene: TRBV27; clone size: -; CDR3 length: 11; J gene: TRBJ1-2; D gene: -; CDR3 DNA: TGTGCTGTTAAGACAGATAATAGCTACACCTTC; CDR3 protein: CAVKTDNSYTF
V gene: TRBV29-1; clone size: many; CDR3 length: 13; J gene: TRBJ2-3; D gene: -; CDR3 DNA: TGCAGCGTTGATGCCACAGGGACAGATACGCAGTATTTT; CDR3 protein: CSVDATGTDTQYF
V gene: TRBV6-1; clone size: -; CDR3 length: 15; J gene: TRBJ1-1; D gene: -; CDR3 DNA: TGTGCCAGCAGACTTCATATGGACGGTAACACTGAAGCTTTCTTT; CDR3 protein: CASRLHMDGNTEAFF
V gene: TRBV11-2; clone size: -; CDR3 length: 13; J gene: TRBJ2-4; D gene: -; CDR3 DNA: TGTGCCAGCAGGCCCCTGGTTTTGCACATTCAGTACTTC; CDR3 protein: CASRPLVLHIQYF
V gene: TRBV6-5; clone size: -; CDR3 length: 17; J gene: TRBJ2-2; D gene: -; CDR3 DNA: TGTGCCAGCAGTTACTTAGCAGGGAATGTAGGCACCGGGGAGCTGTTTTTT; CDR3 protein: CASSYLAGNVGTGELFF
V gene: TRBV7-9; clone size: -; CDR3 length: 13; J gene: TRBJ2-7; D gene: -; CDR3 DNA: TGTGCCAGCAGCTTAGATCCCCTGCAGCGGCAGTACTTC; CDR3 protein: CASSLDPLQRQYF
V gene: TRBV12-3/TRBV12-4; clone size: -; CDR3 length: 15; J gene: TRBJ2-2; D gene: TRBD2; CDR3 DNA: TGTGCCAGCAGTTTTGGCGGGGGGGGCTCCGGGGAGCTGTTTTTT; CDR3 protein: CASSFGGGGSGELFF
V gene: TRBV7-9; clone size: -; CDR3 length: 16; J gene: TRBJ2-3; D gene: -; CDR3 DNA: TGTGCCAGCAGCTTAGGGCGGGTCACAGTCACAGATACGCAGTATTTT; CDR3 protein: CASSLGRVTVTDTQYF
V gene: TRBV4-1; clone size: -; CDR3 length: 15; J gene: TRBJ1-2; D gene: -; CDR3 DNA: TGCGCCAGCAGCCAAGATATGATAAGGGACTATGGCTACACCTTC; CDR3 protein: CASSQDMIRDYGYTF
V gene: TRBV10-3; clone size: many; CDR3 length: 16; J gene: TRBJ2-4; D gene: -; CDR3 DNA: TGTGCCATCAGTGAGTCGGGGGGCACGACCAAAAACATTCAGTACTTC; CDR3 protein: CAISESGGTTKNIQYF
V gene: TRBV12-3/TRBV12-4; clone size: few; CDR3 length: 13; J gene: TRBJ2-3; D gene: -; CDR3 DNA: TGTGCCAGCAGTTTTGTGGGCCCAGATACGCAGTATTTT; CDR3 protein: CASSFVGPDTQYF
V gene: TRBV10-3; clone size: many; CDR3 length: 17; J gene: TRBJ1-3; D gene: -; CDR3 DNA: TGTGCCATCCGGAAGGTAGAGGAGGTCGTCTCCGGAAACACCATATATTTT; CDR3 protein: CAIRKVEEVVSGNTIYF
V gene: TRBV20-1; clone size: few; CDR3 length: 12; J gene: TRBJ2-2; D gene: -; CDR3 DNA: TGCAGTGCTAGTGTTCGCGCCGGGGAGCTGTTTTTT; CDR3 protein: CSASVRAGELFF
V gene: TRBV7-2; clone size: -; CDR3 length: 13; J gene: TRBJ2-7; D gene: TRBD1; CDR3 DNA: TGTGCCAGCGGACAGGGAGAACCCTACGAGCAGTACTTC; CDR3 protein: CASGQGEPYEQYF
V gene: TRBV27; clone size: few; CDR3 length: 12; J gene: TRBJ2-1; D gene: -; CDR3 DNA: TGTGCCAGCAAGGACTACTACAATGAGCAGTTCTTC; CDR3 protein: CASKDYYNEQFF
V gene: TRBV7-8; clone size: -; CDR3 length: 12; J gene: TRBJ2-1; D gene: -; CDR3 DNA: TGTGCCAGCAGTACCCCCTACAATGAGCAGTTCTTC; CDR3 protein: CASSTPYNEQFF
V gene: TRBV20-1; clone size: -; CDR3 length: 14; J gene: TRBJ1-6; D gene: TRBD1; CDR3 DNA: TGCAGTGCTAGAGAGGGACAGGGATATTCACCCCTCCACTTT; CDR3 protein: CSAREGQGYSPLHF
V gene: TRBV6-1; clone size: few; CDR3 length: 15; J gene: TRBJ2-7; D gene: TRBD1; CDR3 DNA: TGTGCCAGCAGAATGGACAGGGACGCTTTATACGAGCAGTACTTC; CDR3 protein: CASRMDRDALYEQYF
V gene: TRBV6-5; clone size: -; CDR3 length: 14; J gene: TRBJ1-1; D gene: -; CDR3 DNA: TGTGCCAGCAGTTGGGGGGCCATGAACACTGAAGCTTTCTTT; CDR3 protein: CASSWGAMNTEAFF
V gene: TRBV12-3/TRBV12-4; clone size: few; CDR3 length: 17; J gene: TRBJ1-3; D gene: -; CDR3 DNA: TGTGCCAGCAGTTTTGACGCCGGGGCTCTCTCTGGAAACACCATATATTTT; CDR3 protein: CASSFDAGALSGNTIYF
V gene: TRBV15; clone size: once; CDR3 length: 15; J gene: TRBJ2-5; D gene: TRBD1; CDR3 DNA: TGTGCCACCAGCCGGGACAGGGGGTACCAAGAGACCCAGTACTTC; CDR3 protein: CATSRDRGYQETQYF
V gene: TRBV20-1; clone size: few; CDR3 length: 14; J gene: TRBJ2-4; D gene: -; CDR3 DNA: TGCAGTGCTAGAGAGAGCAGCCACAAAAACATTCAGTACTTC; CDR3 protein: CSARESSHKNIQYF
V gene: TRBV5-1; clone size: few; CDR3 length: 16; J gene: TRBJ2-2; D gene: -; CDR3 DNA: TGCGCCAGCAGCTTGGCGGGGGTGACGAACACCGGGGAGCTGTTTTTT; CDR3 protein: CASSLAGVTNTGELFF
V gene: TRBV6-1; clone size: few; CDR3 length: 15; J gene: TRBJ2-7; D gene: TRBD1; CDR3 DNA: TGTGCCAGCAGTGACCCGGGACAGGGACACTACGAGCAGTACTTC; CDR3 protein: CASSDPGQGHYEQYF
V gene: TRBV7-3; clone size: -; CDR3 length: 15; J gene: TRBJ2-1; D gene: TRBD1; CDR3 DNA: TGTGCCAGCAGCGGGACAGGGGGCTCCTACAATGAGCAGTTCTTC; CDR3 protein: CASSGTGGSYNEQFF
V gene: TRBV15; clone size: few; CDR3 length: 16; J gene: TRBJ2-6; D gene: -; CDR3 DNA: TGTGCCACCAGCAGAGATCTAGGGACTGGGGCCAACGTCCTGACTTTC; CDR3 protein: CATSRDLGTGANVLTF
V gene: TRBV12-3/TRBV12-4; clone size: few; CDR3 length: 15; J gene: TRBJ2-3; D gene: TRBD1; CDR3 DNA: TGTGCCAGCAGCCGCGGGACAGGGCCCACAGATACGCAGTATTTT; CDR3 protein: CASSRGTGPTDTQYF
V gene: TRBV20-1; clone size: -; CDR3 length: 14; J gene: TRBJ2-3; D gene: TRBD1; CDR3 DNA: TGCAGTGGAGTAGGGACAGGGCCTCCATATACGCAGTATTTT; CDR3 protein: CSGVGTGPPYTQYF
V gene: TRBV6-1; clone size: few; CDR3 length: 13; J gene: TRBJ1-2; D gene: TRBD1; CDR3 DNA: TGTGCCAGCACCCTGGGACAGTTTAGTGGCTACACCTTC; CDR3 protein: CASTLGQFSGYTF
V gene: TRBV27; clone size: few; CDR3 length: 16; J gene: TRBJ2-3; D gene: -; CDR3 DNA: TGTGCCAGCAAAGTATCACAAGCGGCCAACACAGATACGCAGTATTTT; CDR3 protein: CASKVSQAANTDTQYF
V gene: TRBV7-9; clone size: few; CDR3 length: 14; J gene: TRBJ2-6; D gene: -; CDR3 DNA: TGTGCCAGCAGCTTAGCGCAGGCCGTCAACGTCCTGACTTTC; CDR3 protein: CASSLAQAVNVLTF
V gene: TRBV5-6; clone size: -; CDR3 length: 16; J gene: TRBJ2-7; D gene: -; CDR3 DNA: TGTGCCAGCAGCTTGGGGCTAGGGGGGCAGGACTACGAGCAGTACTTC; CDR3 protein: CASSLGLGGQDYEQYF
V gene: TRBV12-3/TRBV12-4; clone size: few; CDR3 length: 11; J gene: TRBJ1-2; D gene: -; CDR3 DNA: TGTGCCAGCAGATCAATGGGGGGCTACACCTTC; CDR3 protein: CASRSMGGYTF
V gene: TRBV5-5; clone size: -; CDR3 length: 12; J gene: TRBJ2-2; D gene: -; CDR3 DNA: TGTGCCAGCTTCCATGGAGCCGGGGAGCTGTTTTTT; CDR3 protein: CASFHGAGELFF
V gene: TRBV28; clone size: -; CDR3 length: 16; J gene: TRBJ2-3; D gene: TRBD2; CDR3 DNA: TGTGCCAGCAGTTTGAGGCTAGCGGATCCCACAGATACGCAGTATTTT; CDR3 protein: CASSLRLADPTDTQYF